These 15 T cell receptor beta chains came from one sample sequenced in a study of beta chain features in type 1 diabetes. General study points: TCRB CDR3s were moderately but significantly shorter in Type 1 diabetes patients in all four CD4+ subsets.

Reverse transcribing all isolated RNA meant expressed TCRB transcripts were sequenced. The assay was immunoSEQ multiplex PCR, and TCRdb's table has in-frame clones only and misses some. The table records roughly 100,000 clones, 28% of them present only once. Their cognate antigens are unknown. The material sequenced was central memory CD4+ T cells from blood. All receptors come from a woman under 30 with type 1 diabetes.

The chain uses TRBV10-3 and TRBJ2-1; 11 bases are a match to TRBD2. Germline values: CDR1 ENHRY, CDR2 SYGVKD. V lost 8 bases to trimming and J lost 10 bases; unmatched junction nucleotides: 7. The CDR3 covers 13 residues. The CDR3 DNA follows: TGTGCCATCCGCCCTAGCGGGAGGTGGGAGCAGTTCTTC. Its translation: CAIRPSGRWEQFF.

The sample holds a few counts of this clone. The rearrangement links TRBV14 to TRBJ2-6; D perhaps matches TRBD1 (5 bases). The V end was cut by 4 bases, the J end by 1 base, with 11 bases between. CDR1 SGHDN and CDR2 FVKESK come from the germline V gene. The CDR3 is made up of 16 amino acids. The CDR3 protein is CASSRLQVSGANVLTF. Written as DNA, the CDR3 is TGTGCCAGCAGCCGCTTACAGGTGTCTGGGGCCAACGTCCTGACTTTC.

This clone was seen only a few times. The J gene is TRBJ2-7, the V gene TRBV11-2, with 7 nucleotides matching TRBD2. J lost 2 bases, V lost 3 bases, and 4 bases had no gene match. The CDR3 spans 14 residues. CDR1 and CDR2 (germline): SGHAT, FQNNGV. CDR3 sequence reads: CASSFRTRPYEQYF. For the CDR3, the DNA is TGTGCCAGCAGCTTTAGGACTAGGCCCTACGAGCAGTACTTC.

This clone was found a few times. V and J are TRBV14 and TRBJ2-5, with 9 bases matching TRBD1. Germline trimming cut 1 base from V and 4 bases from J; bases unmatched to any gene: 7. The length of the CDR3 is 16 residues. Germline lookup yields CDR1 SGHDN and CDR2 FVKESK. In nucleotides, the CDR3 is TGTGCCAGCAGCCAAGTCGGGGGACAGGGAGGAGAGACCCAGTACTTC. Protein: CASSQVGGQGGETQYF.

The chain combines TRBV5-4 with TRBJ1-1; 9 nucleotides match TRBD1. V gave up 4 bases and J gave up 11 bases; unmatched junction bases: 21. The CDR3 totals 17 residues. CDR1 is SGHNT and CDR2 is YYREEE in the germline V gene (reference sequence). The CDR3 sequence: CASSTRQGEGGDLRAFF. For the CDR3, the DNA is TGTGCCAGCAGCACTAGACAGGGGGAGGGGGGGGACCTGAGGGCTTTCTTT.

The rearrangement joins TRBV5-6 to TRBJ2-7; 8 nucleotides align to TRBD1. V gave up 2 bases and J gave up 3 bases; unmatched junction bases: 4. The CDR3 spans 14 residues. Per germline, CDR1 SGHDT and CDR2 YYEEEE. The CDR3 DNA follows: TGTGCCAGCAGCTTCGGACAGGGCATCTACGAGCAGTACTTC. As protein: CASSFGQGIYEQYF. Full variable domain (missing parts from reference TRBV5-6 and TRBJ2-7): DAGVTQSPTHLIKTRGQQVTLRCSPKSGHDTVSWYQQALGQGPQFIFQYYEEEERQRGNFPDRFSGHQFPNYSSELNVNALLLGDSALYLCASSFGQGIYEQYFGPGTRLTVT.

The chain is built from TRBV4-1 and TRBJ1-2; D is possibly TRBD1 (5 bases). The CDR3 is made up of 15 amino acids. Germline assignment: CDR1 MGHRA and CDR2 YSYEKL. Trimming took off 0 bases at V and 2 bases at J, with 10 bases between the two ends. The CDR3 sequence is CASSQEVAGNYGYTF. The CDR3 region has the DNA TGCGCCAGCAGCCAAGAGGTCGCAGGGAACTATGGCTACACCTTC.

This clone was observed at least ten times. The chain uses TRBV5-1 and TRBJ2-2, with 7 bases identical to TRBD2. This CDR3 spans 19 amino acids. With 0 bases clipped from V and 6 bases from J, the junction kept 17 bases outside the gene matches. The germline V gene encodes CDR1 SGHRS and CDR2 YFSETQ. The CDR3 nucleotides are TGCGCCAGCAGCTTGGAGGTCGGTATCGGGAGGAGGGTCCCCGGGGAGCTGTTTTTT. Amino acids: CASSLEVGIGRRVPGELFF. Combining the CDR3 with reference TRBV5-1 and TRBJ2-2 gives the whole variable domain KAGVTQTPRYLIKTRGQQVTLSCSPISGHRSVSWYQQTPGQGLQFLFEYFSETQRNKGNFPGRFSGRQFSNSRSEMNVSTLELGDSALYLCASSLEVGIGRRVPGELFFGEGSRLTVL.

V is TRBV30 and J is TRBJ1-4; 8 bases are a match to TRBD1. CDR1 is GTSNPN, CDR2 SVGIG, per germline (reference sequence). This CDR3 has 14 amino acids. Unmatched junction bases numbered 5, after V lost 0 bases and J lost 8 bases. For the CDR3, the DNA is TGTGCCTGGAGTGTAACAGGGGGTCCCGAAAAACTGTTTTTT. Translating gives CAWSVTGGPEKLFF.

This clone has a handful of counts. J is TRBJ2-2 and V is TRBV2; tentative D call: TRBD1 (6 bases). The germline V gene encodes CDR1 SNHLY and CDR2 FYNNEI. This CDR3 has 15 amino acids. V lost 5 bases, J lost 1 base, and 11 bases lay in between. The CDR3 coding sequence is TGTGCCAGCAGTCGGACAGATGTGAACACCGGGGAGCTGTTTTTT. Protein product: CASSRTDVNTGELFF. Looking up the rest from reference TRBV2 and TRBJ2-2 gives the full variable domain: EPEVTQTPSHQVTQMGQEVILRCVPISNHLYFYWYRQILGQKVEFLVSFYNNEISEKSEIFDDQFSVERPDGSNFTLKIRSTKLEDSAMYFCASSRTDVNTGELFFGEGSRLTVL.

The chain links TRBV7-9 to TRBJ2-3; 9 nucleotides align to TRBD1. CDR3 length: 15 amino acids. J lost 4 bases, V lost 5 bases, and 7 bases had no gene match. Germline-derived CDR1 and CDR2 are SEHNR and FQNEAQ (reference sequence). The CDR3 coding sequence is TGTGCCAGCAGCCAAACAGGGGGCGCGGCAGATACGCAGTATTTT. Residues: CASSQTGGAADTQYF.

This sequence joins TRBV4-1 and TRBJ2-1, with 16 bases that match TRBD2. Germline V gene sequence: CDR1 MGHRA, CDR2 YSYEKL. The J segment lost 1 base and the V segment lost 4 bases, leaving 10 bases of the junction unmatched. The CDR3 is 20 amino acids. The chain's CDR3 is CASSPLGLAGGGLSYNEQFF. The CDR3 DNA reads as TGCGCCAGCAGCCCCCTGGGACTAGCGGGAGGGGGCCTTTCCTACAATGAGCAGTTCTTC.

This clone was detected only a few times. The chain carries TRBV7-9 and TRBJ2-7; 13 bases match TRBD2. From germline, CDR1 is SEHNR and CDR2 FQNEAQ (reference sequence). With 2 bases clipped from V and 3 bases from J, the junction kept 10 bases outside the gene matches. This CDR3 comprises 18 residues. The DNA for the CDR3 is TGTGCCAGCAGCTTAACACAGGGACTAGCGGGATCCCTCTACGAGCAGTACTTC. This translates into CASSLTQGLAGSLYEQYF.

This rearrangement joins TRBV30 to TRBJ1-3, with 9 nucleotides matching TRBD1. Germline V lookup: CDR1 GTSNPN, CDR2 SVGIG (reference sequence). This CDR3 is 13 amino acids long. The ends lost 6 bases at V and 7 bases at J; junction bases unmatched: 7. The CDR3 here is CACNTGGRNTIYF. CDR3 DNA sequence: TGTGCCTGCAATACAGGGGGCAGGAACACCATATATTTT.

This clone appeared many times. The chain is built from TRBV7-9 and TRBJ2-3, with D tentatively TRBD2 (6 bases). Trimming cost V 2 bases and J 4 bases, with 13 bases left between them. Germline V gene data show CDR1 as SEHNR and CDR2 as FQNEAQ (reference sequence). There are 15 residues in the CDR3. This chain's CDR3 is CASSLTAGYADTQYF. CDR3 in DNA: TGTGCCAGCAGCTTAACGGCGGGGTATGCAGATACGCAGTATTTT.